These T cell receptor beta chains were read from a single sample in a study of prognosis after radiotherapy for stage I lung cancer. TCRdb recomputed calls from the multiplex PCR reads with MiXCR, one row per CDR3 protein. The sample holds fewer than 25,000 distinct CDR3 sequences; 43% are singletons and the top ten take 33%. Sequenced material: PBMCs, taken before or after stereotactic body radiation therapy (not recorded which). Receptors were obtained from a donor over 45 with non-small cell lung cancer. Each CDR3 is given with its conserved first and last residue. The order of the fields is clone size, J gene, V gene, D gene, CDR3 protein, CDR3 DNA. A D gene is named only where the DNA matches it firmly. Size is omitted from some rows. Given values are once, few, many or a class for expanded clones.

few TRBJ1-1 TRBV29-1 - CSVEPFDEAFF TGCAGCGTTGAACCCTTCGATGAAGCTTTCTTT
few TRBJ2-3 TRBV6-4 - CASSSVSTDTQYF TGTGCCAGCAGTTCAGTTAGCACAGATACGCAGTATTTT
- TRBJ1-4 TRBV6-2/TRBV6-3 - CATPGGTNEKLFF TGTGCCACTCCGGGGGGTACTAATGAAAAACTGTTTTTT
medium-sized TRBJ2-7 TRBV6-2/TRBV6-3 - CASRRGSSYEQYF TGTGCCAGCAGGAGGGGCAGTTCCTACGAGCAGTACTTC
few TRBJ2-3 TRBV6-2/TRBV6-3 TRBD2 CASIPGLAGTDTQYF TGTGCCAGCATCCCGGGACTAGCGGGAACAGATACGCAGTATTTT
- TRBJ1-3 TRBV5-1 - CASSPYVGASGNTIYF TGCGCCAGCAGCCCCTACGTCGGGGCTTCTGGAAACACCATATATTTT
many TRBJ1-1 TRBV6-5 TRBD1 CASSYPWTGENTEAFF TGTGCCAGCAGTTACCCCTGGACAGGGGAGAACACTGAAGCTTTCTTT
- TRBJ1-6 TRBV4-2 - CDSSRDDRTNSPLRF TGTGACAGCAGCCGGGATGACAGGACCAATTCACCCCTCCGCTTT
many TRBJ2-5 TRBV6-1 - CASREETQYF TGTGCCAGCAGAGAAGAGACCCAGTACTTC
many TRBJ2-5 TRBV12-3/TRBV12-4 - CASSPTAETQYF TGTGCCAGCAGTCCGACGGCAGAGACCCAGTACTTC
- TRBJ2-3 TRBV24-1 - CATSDLDSGTDTQYF TGTGCCACCAGTGATTTGGACAGCGGCACAGATACGCAGTATTTT
- TRBJ2-6 TRBV6-2/TRBV6-3 - CASSDGGEGISGANVLTF TGTGCCAGCAGTGACGGGGGAGAGGGTATCTCTGGGGCCAACGTCCTGACTTTC
many TRBJ2-2 TRBV24-1 - CATSDLWTDGSNTGELFF TGTGCCACCAGTGATTTATGGACGGACGGATCGAACACCGGGGAGCTGTTTTTT
many TRBJ2-7 TRBV4-2 - CASSQDYRGATYEQYF TGTGCCAGCAGCCAAGATTATCGGGGCGCGACCTACGAGCAGTACTTC
- TRBJ2-5 TRBV15 - CANSRGPGRQEDQYF TGTGCCAACAGCAGGGGACCGGGAAGGCAAGAGGACCAGTACTTC
many TRBJ2-7 TRBV4-1 TRBD2 CASSQDGLAGLEQYF TGCGCCAGCAGCCAAGATGGACTAGCGGGACTCGAGCAGTACTTC
- TRBJ1-2 TRBV6-1 - CASSALYWDNYGYAF TGTGCCAGCAGTGCCTTATACTGGGATAACTATGGCTACGCCTTC
many TRBJ1-5 TRBV19 - CASSIDLWSNQPQHF TGTGCCAGTAGTATAGATCTATGGAGCAATCAGCCCCAGCATTTT
- TRBJ2-7 TRBV6-1 TRBD2 CASTSGLATYEQYF TGTGCCAGCACCAGTGGACTAGCCACCTACGAGCAGTACTTC
- TRBJ1-3 TRBV6-5 - CASSYSDSRSGNTIYF TGTGCCAGCAGTTACTCGGACAGCCGCTCTGGAAACACCATATATTTT
many TRBJ2-1 TRBV7-8 - CASSLAGGRQFF TGTGCCAGCAGCTTAGCCGGAGGTCGACAGTTCTTC
- TRBJ2-1 TRBV5-1 - CASSGGFGGRNEQFF TGCGCCAGCAGCGGAGGCTTCGGTGGGAGGAATGAGCAGTTCTTC
- TRBJ1-6 TRBV28 - CASSYIGYGGSPLQF TGTGCCAGCAGTTACATAGGGTATGGTGGATCACCCCTCCAATTT
few TRBJ1-3 TRBV28 - CASSLQRLSGNTIYF TGTGCCAGCAGTTTACAACGCCTCTCTGGAAACACCATATATTTT
- TRBJ2-7 TRBV6-2/TRBV6-3 TRBD2 CASRSLRGAGYEQYF TGTGCCAGCAGAAGCCTGCGGGGGGCTGGTTACGAGCAGTACTTC
- TRBJ2-2 TRBV6-1 - CASTRKHPGTGELFF TGTGCCAGCACCCGAAAACACCCGGGGACCGGGGAGCTGTTTTTT
many TRBJ2-7 TRBV18 - CASSPLEGIVDEQYF TGTGCCAGCTCACCATTAGAGGGAATCGTGGACGAGCAGTACTTC
many TRBJ1-2 TRBV19 - CASSKDGSYGYTF TGTGCCAGTAGTAAGGATGGGAGCTATGGCTACACCTTC
- TRBJ2-7 TRBV6-5 - CASSYSPAYEQYF TGTGCCAGCAGTTACTCCCCCGCCTACGAGCAGTACTTC
- TRBJ2-7 TRBV3-1 TRBD1 CASSQPGTDNEQYF TGTGCCAGCAGCCAACCAGGGACAGACAACGAGCAGTACTTC
many TRBJ2-7 TRBV7-6 - CASSLSSGEQYF TGTGCCAGCAGCTTAAGCAGCGGGGAGCAGTACTTC
many TRBJ2-5 TRBV19 - CASSPPGETQYF TGTGCCAGTAGTCCCCCTGGGGAGACCCAGTACTTC
- TRBJ2-6 TRBV19 TRBD1 CASSPSQGAGANVLTF TGTGCCAGTAGTCCCAGCCAGGGGGCTGGGGCCAACGTCCTGACTTTC
many TRBJ1-1 TRBV5-1 TRBD1 CASSFQGEGTEAFF TGCGCCAGCAGCTTTCAGGGGGAGGGCACTGAAGCTTTCTTT
- TRBJ2-6 TRBV6-1 - CASSVEGPSPWGANVLTF TGTGCCAGCAGTGTGGAGGGGCCCTCCCCTTGGGGGGCCAACGTCCTGACTTTC
many TRBJ2-3 TRBV7-9 - CASSLSFGADTQYF TGTGCCAGCAGCTTATCATTCGGGGCAGATACGCAGTATTTT
many TRBJ2-1 TRBV5-5 - CASSLPPYDEQFF TGTGCCAGCAGCTTACCTCCTTACGATGAGCAGTTCTTC
- TRBJ2-7 TRBV5-1 - CASRRAESSYEQYF TGCGCCAGCAGGAGGGCGGAGAGCTCCTACGAGCAGTACTTC
medium-sized TRBJ2-3 TRBV12-3/TRBV12-4 TRBD2 CASSLGLASTDTQYF TGTGCCAGCAGTTTAGGACTAGCTAGCACAGATACGCAGTATTTT
- TRBJ2-3 TRBV6-1 TRBD1 CASSPYLPRGRSADTQYF TGTGCCAGCAGCCCCTACCTTCCCAGGGGGCGTAGCGCAGATACGCAGTATTTT
few TRBJ1-2 TRBV28 - CASSLSYGYTF TGTGCCAGCAGTTTGTCCTATGGCTACACCTTC
many TRBJ1-1 TRBV15 - CATSRAGDAFF TGTGCCACCAGCAGAGCAGGGGACGCTTTCTTT
- TRBJ2-1 TRBV20-1 - CSAREISGFQYNEQFF TGCAGTGCTCGGGAGATTTCCGGGTTCCAATACAATGAGCAGTTCTTC
many TRBJ2-5 TRBV7-2 - CASSVFYSPPNQYF TGTGCCAGCAGCGTATTCTACAGCCCACCAAACCAGTACTTC
- TRBJ1-4 TRBV29-1 - CSAPGTGSEKLFF TGCAGCGCGCCCGGAACAGGGAGTGAAAAACTGTTTTTT
- TRBJ1-2 TRBV6-2/TRBV6-3 - CASSQVTGDYGYTF TGTGCCAGCAGCCAAGTGACGGGAGACTATGGCTACACCTTC
- TRBJ1-6 TRBV5-1 - CASSPRNRDSNSPLHF TGCGCCAGCAGCCCCCGAAACCGGGACTCAAATTCACCCCTCCACTTT
- TRBJ2-1 TRBV24-1 TRBD2 CATSDRTSGSGEQFF TGTGCCACCAGTGACCGGACTAGCGGGAGTGGGGAGCAGTTCTTC
medium-sized TRBJ1-6 TRBV12-3/TRBV12-4 TRBD1 CASSLGTGVSPLHF TGTGCCAGCAGTTTGGGGACAGGGGTTTCACCCCTCCACTTT
- TRBJ2-7 TRBV28 - CASSRGAGSYEQYF TGTGCCAGCAGTCGAGGGGCAGGGTCCTACGAGCAGTACTTC
- TRBJ1-2 TRBV27 - CASSLAQGYGYTF TGTGCCAGCAGTTTGGCGCAGGGATATGGCTACACCTTC
many TRBJ1-2 TRBV9 - CASSTSGGDTGYTF TGTGCCAGCAGCACAAGCGGGGGCGATACTGGCTACACCTTC
- TRBJ2-1 TRBV7-3 TRBD1 CASSLEQGWNEQFF TGTGCCAGCAGCTTAGAACAGGGGTGGAATGAGCAGTTCTTC
- TRBJ2-7 TRBV6-5 - CASSYLGGFNKHYF TGTGCCAGCAGTTATTTAGGGGGGTTTAACAAGCATTACTTC
medium-sized TRBJ2-3 TRBV12-3/TRBV12-4 - CASSPGRWGPSTDTQYF TGTGCCAGCAGTCCAGGCAGGTGGGGCCCGAGCACAGATACGCAGTATTTT
many TRBJ2-2 TRBV9 TRBD2 CASSDGTSGGVTGELFF TGTGCCAGCAGCGACGGGACTAGCGGGGGTGTCACCGGGGAGCTGTTTTTT
- TRBJ2-7 TRBV7-2 - CASSVDLRVYEQYF TGTGCCAGCAGCGTTGACCTCAGGGTTTACGAGCAGTACTTC
- TRBJ1-2 TRBV7-8 - CASRRGGAVGYTF TGTGCCAGCCGAAGGGGGGGCGCGGTGGGCTACACCTTC
once TRBJ2-1 TRBV15 TRBD2 CATSPKPPGRRSYNEQFF TGTGCCACCAGCCCTAAACCGCCCGGGAGGCGCTCCTACAATGAGCAGTTCTTC
- TRBJ1-1 TRBV29-1 - CSVYTPGNTEAFF TGCAGCGTCTACACTCCAGGAAACACTGAAGCTTTCTTT